The source of this T cell receptor beta chain is a study of blood T cell repertoires in COVID-19. The method was immunoSEQ multiplex PCR; TCRdb's version includes in-frame clones alone and lacks a portion of them. The sample yields around 470,000 clones, roughly nine tenths seen once. Germline CDR1 reads SQVTM; CDR2 reads ANQGSEA. The ends were cut back, 6 bases at V and 7 bases at J, with 21 bases in the middle. The CDR3 sequence is 14 residues long. The receptor was derived from a man younger than 35 with COVID-19, enrolled during active disease. The rearrangement uses TRBV29-1 and TRBJ1-2; a possible D gene is TRBD1 (6 bases). Sequenced input: peripheral blood. In DNA, the CDR3 is TGCAGCGTCGTGGTCGGGGGGGGCGCAGGTGGCTACACCTTC. Its translation: CSVVVGGGAGGYTF.